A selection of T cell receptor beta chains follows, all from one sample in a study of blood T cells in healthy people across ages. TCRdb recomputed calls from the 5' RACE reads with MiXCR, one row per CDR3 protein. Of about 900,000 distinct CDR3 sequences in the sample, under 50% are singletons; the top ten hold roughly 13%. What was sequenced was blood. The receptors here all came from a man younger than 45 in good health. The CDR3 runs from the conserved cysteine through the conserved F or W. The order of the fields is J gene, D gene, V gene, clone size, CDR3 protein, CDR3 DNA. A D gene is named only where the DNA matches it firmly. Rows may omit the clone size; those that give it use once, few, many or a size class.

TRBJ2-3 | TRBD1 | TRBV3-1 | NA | CASSRRGGTGQQDTQYF | TGTGCCAGCAGCCGCCGTGGTGGGACAGGGCAGCAGGATACGCAGTATTTT
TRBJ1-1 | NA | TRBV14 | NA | CASSPRLGGTEAFF | TGTGCCAGCAGCCCCCGTCTCGGGGGAACTGAAGCTTTCTTT
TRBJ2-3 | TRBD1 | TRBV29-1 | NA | CSVEQGGTDTQYF | TGCAGCGTTGAACAGGGGGGCACAGATACGCAGTATTTT
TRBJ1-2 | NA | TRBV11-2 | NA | CAGSSDSSGYTF | TGTGCCGGCAGCTCGGACTCCTCAGGCTACACCTTC
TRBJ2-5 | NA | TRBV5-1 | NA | CASRLGAKETQYF | TGCGCCAGCAGGCTAGGGGCAAAAGAGACCCAGTACTTC
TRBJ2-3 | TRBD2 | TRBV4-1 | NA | CASSPGLAGGQPSTDTQYF | TGCGCCAGCAGCCCGGGACTAGCGGGGGGGCAGCCTAGCACAGATACGCAGTATTTT
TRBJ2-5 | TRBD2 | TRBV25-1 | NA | CASSDASGPGETQYF | TGTGCCAGCAGTGACGCTAGCGGACCGGGAGAGACCCAGTACTTC
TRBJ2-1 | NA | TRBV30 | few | CAQGLAHNEQFF | TGTGCCCAGGGACTGGCACACAATGAGCAGTTCTTC
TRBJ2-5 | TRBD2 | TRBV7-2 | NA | CASSLWGGMETQYF | TGTGCCAGCAGCTTATGGGGAGGGATGGAGACCCAGTACTTC
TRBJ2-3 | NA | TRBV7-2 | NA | CASSRWELTFTDTQYF | TGTGCCAGCAGCCGATGGGAGCTCACCTTCACAGATACGCAGTATTTT
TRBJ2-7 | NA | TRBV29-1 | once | CSVSSRADSYEQYF | TGCAGCGTTTCCTCCCGGGCCGACTCCTACGAGCAGTACTTC
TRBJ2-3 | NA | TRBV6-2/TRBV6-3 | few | CASRDGGVGTDTQYF | TGTGCCAGCAGGGACGGCGGGGTGGGCACAGATACGCAGTATTTT
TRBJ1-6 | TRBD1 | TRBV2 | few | CASSGRGTGLNSPLHF | TGTGCCAGCAGTGGCAGGGGGACAGGATTAAATTCACCCCTCCACTTT
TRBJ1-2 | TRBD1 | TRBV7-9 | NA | CASSSQGALNYGYTF | TGTGCCAGCAGCTCCCAGGGGGCGCTTAACTATGGCTACACCTTC
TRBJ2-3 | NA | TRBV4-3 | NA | CASSQDRSQGTQYF | TGCGCCAGCAGCCAAGATCGGTCCCAGGGTACGCAGTATTTT
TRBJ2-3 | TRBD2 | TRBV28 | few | CASFPSGIAGAGTDTQYF | TGTGCCAGCTTCCCCTCAGGAATAGCGGGGGCCGGCACAGATACGCAGTATTTT
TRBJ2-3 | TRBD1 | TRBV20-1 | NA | CSVPARGLSDTQYF | TGCAGTGTCCCCGCCAGGGGGTTGTCAGATACGCAGTATTTT
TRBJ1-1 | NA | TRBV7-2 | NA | CASSWRGPGRGTEAFF | TGTGCCAGCAGCTGGAGAGGGCCAGGGAGAGGCACTGAAGCTTTCTTT
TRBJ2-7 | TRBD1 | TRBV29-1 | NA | CSVEPRDRGYEQYF | TGCAGCGTTGAGCCCCGGGACAGGGGCTACGAGCAGTACTTC
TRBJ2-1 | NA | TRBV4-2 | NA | CASSQELWREGLVSHEQFF | TGTGCCAGCAGCCAAGAACTATGGCGGGAAGGCCTCGTTAGCCATGAGCAGTTCTTC
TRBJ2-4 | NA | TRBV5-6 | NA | CASSLAPRAAKNIQYF | TGTGCCAGCAGCTTGGCCCCGCGGGCGGCCAAAAACATTCAGTACTTC
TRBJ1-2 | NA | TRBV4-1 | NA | CASSSGTENYGYTF | TGCGCCAGCAGCTCCGGGACGGAAAACTATGGCTACACCTTC
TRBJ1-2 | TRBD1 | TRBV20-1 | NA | CSASQGGKGYTF | TGCAGTGCTAGTCAAGGGGGCAAGGGCTACACCTTC
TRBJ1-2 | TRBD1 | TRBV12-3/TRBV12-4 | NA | CASSLTGDSGDYTF | TGTGCCAGCAGTTTAACCGGGGACAGTGGTGACTACACCTTC
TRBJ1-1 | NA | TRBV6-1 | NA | CASSEDGDAAFF | TGTGCCAGCAGTGAAGACGGGGACGCAGCTTTCTTT
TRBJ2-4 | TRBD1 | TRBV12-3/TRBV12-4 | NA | CASSPTGVGTKNIQYF | TGTGCCAGCAGTCCGACAGGGGTGGGAACCAAAAACATTCAGTACTTC
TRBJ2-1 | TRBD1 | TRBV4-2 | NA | CACSHPTGGGGNEQFF | TGTGCCTGCAGCCACCCCACAGGGGGTGGAGGTAATGAGCAGTTCTTC
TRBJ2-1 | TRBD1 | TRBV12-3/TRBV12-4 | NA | CASDQGEGFYNEQFF | TGTGCCAGTGATCAGGGGGAAGGCTTCTACAATGAGCAGTTCTTC
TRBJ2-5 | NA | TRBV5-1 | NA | CASSNGGQQETQYF | TGCGCCAGCAGTAACGGGGGGCAGCAAGAGACCCAGTACTTC
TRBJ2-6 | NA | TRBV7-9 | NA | CASRPALAGANVLTF | TGTGCCAGCAGACCGGCTTTGGCTGGGGCCAACGTCCTGACTTTC